This T cell receptor (beta chain) comes out of a study of brain T cells in children with intractable seizures. General study points: Only CDR3 sequence similarity suggested viral specificity, without known HCMV serostatus.

The repertoire was sequenced with immunoSEQ multiplex PCR; TCRdb's copy has only in-frame clones and lacks some. The sample has 60,000 to 85,000 clones; just over 90% are singletons. Sequencing was limited to surgery cases with top T cell transcript signatures in brain tissue. Pre-surgery treatment included at least one anti-epileptic drug. The germline V gene has CDR1 SGHRS and CDR2 YFSETQ. The CDR3 has 13 residues. J gave up 2 bases and V 7 bases, and 1 base lay outside the gene matches. Points on this clone: Its cognate antigen is unknown.

Here the sequenced sample was peripheral blood, taken at surgery. The TCR sequence derives from a boy under two years old with tuberous sclerosis and intractable seizures. The chain has TRBV5-1 and TRBJ2-7, with 12 bases matching TRBD2. The CDR3 bases are TGCGCCAGCGGACTAGCGGGACCCTACGAGCAGTACTTC. Amino acid sequence: CASGLAGPYEQYF.